The 20 T cell receptor beta chains in this list originate from one sample, sequenced in a study of T cells expressing NK-cell markers. TCRdb reprocessed the 5' RACE reads, keeping one entry per CDR3 protein, no DNA. The sample has some 150,000 distinct CDR3 sequences. The sequencing sample was made of blood T cells: a sorted CD56 or NKG2C T cell subset, CD4+ or CD8+ T cells, or bulk PBMC T cells (not recorded which). The receptors shown here come from a man younger than 35 in good health.

This rearrangement joins TRBV14 to TRBJ2-3. Germline lookup yields CDR1 SGHDN and CDR2 FVKESK. This CDR3 contains 16 residues. CDR3 in amino acids: CASSQGLTAGTDTQYF.

This chain uses TRBV7-8 with TRBJ2-2; no DNA is available, so the TRBD1 call from TCRdb remains unchecked. The CDR3 spans 17 residues. Germline CDR1 SGHVS, CDR2 FQNEAQ. CDR3 region: CASTSGVGFHLTGELFF. The full variable domain, rest sourced from reference TRBV7-8 and TRBJ2-2, is GAGVSQSPRYKVAKRGQDVALRCDPISGHVSLFWYQQALGQGPEFLTYFQNEAQLDKSGLPSDRFFAERPEGSVSTLKIQRTQQEDSAVYLCASTSGVGFHLTGELFFGEGSRLTVL.

The CDR3 protein is CATSDSRGGEAFF. J is TRBJ1-1 and V is TRBV24-1. The germline CDR1 and CDR2 sequences are KGHDR and SFDVKD. The CDR3 consists of 13 residues.

CDR3: CASSWGTSGRNEQFF. The chain employs TRBV7-9 and TRBJ2-1; the TCRdb D gene call, TRBD2, has no DNA to confirm it. CDR3 length: 15 residues. Germline V CDR1 and CDR2: SEHNR, FQNEAQ (reference sequence).

V is TRBV12-3 or TRBV12-4 and J is TRBJ2-5; TCRdb outputs TRBD2, but without DNA this stays unchecked. CDR3 size: 16 residues. The chain's CDR3 is CASRTGLAGAQETQYF.

The rearrangement joins TRBV19 to TRBJ1-1. Germline V CDR1 and CDR2: LNHDA, SQIVND (reference sequence). The CDR3 covers 14 residues. The CDR3 is CASSISPSSTEAFF.

J is TRBJ2-7 and V is TRBV6-1; the D call of TRBD1 rests on TCRdb alone, since no DNA is present to check it. This CDR3 is 15 amino acids long. Per germline, CDR1 MNHNS and CDR2 SASEGT. The CDR3 protein is CASVIFRDKYYEQYF.

This chain uses TRBV3-1 with TRBJ2-4; TCRdb indicates TRBD2, and absent DNA this call remains unverified. Germline-derived CDR1 and CDR2 are LGHDT and YNNKEL (reference sequence). This CDR3 is built from 19 residues. The CDR3 loop reads CASSQESSGISIAKNIQYF.

The chain joins TRBV29-1 to TRBJ2-7; absent DNA, TCRdb's TRBD2 call cannot be checked. CDR3 size: 16 residues. Germline lookup yields CDR1 SQVTM and CDR2 ANQGSEA. The CDR3 sequence is CSAVTGTSGPAIEQYF.

This chain links TRBV20-1 with TRBJ2-1; TCRdb selects TRBD2, and the lack of DNA leaves this call unchecked. The CDR3 loop spans 16 amino acids. Germline CDR1 and CDR2: DFQATT and SNEGSKA (reference sequence). The CDR3 spells CSARRGLAEPIHEQFF.

The rearrangement links TRBV19 to TRBJ1-5. Germline V gene data show CDR1 as LNHDA and CDR2 as SQIVND (reference sequence). The length of the CDR3 is 14 residues. The CDR3 reads CASSISMEGLPQHF.

The chain combines TRBV3-1 with TRBJ2-7; absent DNA, TCRdb's TRBD2 call cannot be checked. CDR1 is LGHDT and CDR2 is YNNKEL in the germline V gene (reference sequence). The CDR3 runs 15 residues. CDR3: CASSQVLAGASEQYF.

The chain couples TRBV7-2 to TRBJ2-7; absent DNA, TCRdb's TRBD2 call cannot be checked. Looked up from germline, CDR1 is SGHTA and CDR2 is FQGNSA. This CDR3 is built from 16 residues. The CDR3 protein is CASSSPTSGVVYEQYF.

The chain recombines TRBV6-5 with TRBJ2-1; TCRdb's assignment of TRBD1 cannot be checked, as there is no DNA. The germline V gene encodes CDR1 MNHEY and CDR2 SVGAGI. CDR3 length: 15 residues. This chain's CDR3 is CASSYSPGSGGEQFF.

The CDR3 here is CSARDVGQSTDTQYF. J is TRBJ2-3 and V is TRBV20-1; TCRdb's D call, TRBD1, is unchecked because there is no DNA. This CDR3 comprises 15 residues. Germline CDR1 is DFQATT and CDR2 is SNEGSKA (reference sequence).

The chain has TRBV7-9 and TRBJ2-3; the D call from TCRdb, TRBD2, cannot be confirmed without DNA. CDR1 is SEHNR, CDR2 FQNEAQ, per germline (reference sequence). CDR3 length: 18 amino acids. CDR3 protein: CASSSPLSSSGSSDTQYF.

The genes are TRBV20-1 and TRBJ2-2; no DNA is available, so the TRBD1 call from TCRdb remains unchecked. The germline gives CDR1 DFQATT, CDR2 SNEGSKA (reference sequence). The CDR3 sequence is 13 residues long. The CDR3 sequence is CSVGPGRSGELFF.

This rearrangement joins TRBV6-1 to TRBJ2-3. CDR1 is MNHNS and CDR2 is SASEGT in the germline V gene. The CDR3 has 14 residues. The CDR3 sequence: CASSESRVWDTQYF.

This chain joins TRBV4-1 and TRBJ2-2; the TCRdb D gene call, TRBD1, has no DNA to confirm it. The CDR3 length is 15 residues. The germline gives CDR1 MGHRA, CDR2 YSYEKL. The CDR3 sequence: CASSQDDRGPGELFF.

The gene calls are TRBV6-1 and TRBJ2-3; the TCRdb D gene call, TRBD2, has no DNA to confirm it. Per the germline V gene, CDR1 is MNHNS and CDR2 is SASEGT. The CDR3 is 17 residues long. The CDR3 reads CASRGLDRISSTDTQYF.